This TCR beta chain originates from a study of cytomegalovirus exposure and HLA in healthy donors. Study outcomes and limitations: The authors listed 164 TCR beta chains as cytomegalovirus-associated. Rare sequences made up most TCRs, while some public TCRs were found in many donors.

Concerning this clone: Its antigen is unidentified.

TCRdb's table, derived via immunoSEQ multiplex PCR, lists solely in-frame clones and lacks some. The data contain about 140,000 clones, roughly nine tenths of them seen just once; the ten biggest clones take up about 0.75%. Germline V gene data show CDR1 as SGHVS and CDR2 as FNYEAQ. The V gene lost 0 bases and the J gene lost 4 bases, with 12 bases spanning the gap. The CDR3 totals 15 residues. The sequencing sample was made of PBMCs. This TCR was recovered from a man aged 18 to 29 in good health and CMV-seronegative. The genes are TRBV7-6 and TRBJ1-1; D remains unclear. CDR3 sequence (DNA): TGTGCCAGCAGCTTAGCCGCGGGTACTCGCACTGAAGCTTTCTTT. Encoded protein: CASSLAAGTRTEAFF.